This T cell receptor (beta chain) emerged from a study of blood T cell repertoires in COVID-19 (dated by TCRdb to 2020 to 2021). With regard to the full study: Samples from collaborators originated in the United States, Italy and Spain and spanned both the acute and convalescent phases of COVID-19. The prospective study material was composed of cDNA or gDNA derived from T cells, B-cell-depleted T cells, or PBMCs. The dataset comprised deeply sampled blood TCRbeta repertoires from subjects exposed to, actively infected with, or recovered from COVID-19. The repertoires were released in a freely available public database intended as a resource for research on the immune response to SARS-CoV-2. Samples came from the ongoing ImmuneRACE study (first 160 participants) plus 1,254 subjects from 6 global collaborators. Sample metadata almost always included a de-identified subject ID, COVID-19 status, age in years and sex. HLA class I and class II types, where available, came from metadata supplied by the sample provider rather than from assay-based typing. What the study reported, not specific to this receptor: The quantity of clinical and demographic metadata differed by source and by participant and was supplied without curation.

TCRbeta CDR3 regions were amplified from genomic DNA using the immunoSEQ Assay, a bias-controlled multiplex PCR. The original pipeline was this. Nucleated cell counts per sample were estimated from amplification of reference gene primers within the assay. Sequence reads were collapsed and filtered to measure the absolute abundance of every unique TCRbeta CDR3 rearrangement. For each sample, productive Simpson clonality was calculated by taking the square root of Simpson's diversity index across productive rearrangements. As stored in TCRdb, this immuneACCESS dataset retains in-frame rearrangements with V and J assigned. A fraction of the clones does not appear; measured against another copy, unresolved V genes explain less than half of the discrepancy, and the remainder lacks a known reason. Clone size and V and J calls were adopted from that table, with D and trimming inferred from the DNA. The sample table shows fewer than 200,000 clones, and around four fifths are seen once. The top ten constitute roughly 4% of the sample.

On this clone itself: No cognate antigen has been identified for it. Per-nucleotide qualities are absent, and no much larger clonotype sits a single base away.

CDR1 and CDR2, per the germline V gene, are ENHRY and SYGVKD. At the junction V is shortened by 4 bases and J by 6 bases; bases outside the gene matches: 6. The CDR3 runs 14 residues from the cysteine to the phenylalanine. The entry retains the CDR3 DNA only, 42 bases that are in frame from base 1. Enrolling through a virtual design, the prospective study's participants ranged in age from roughly 18 to 95 years and lived across about two dozen United States geographic areas. In the prospective study, participants were assigned to cohorts based on the clinical history participants reported in a screening survey and a study questionnaire. Mobile phlebotomists in the prospective study collected whole blood, serum and a nasopharyngeal or oropharyngeal swab from every participant. Prospective study participants could optionally give additional blood draws and questionnaires over an approximately 2-month period. Blood samples from the prospective study were shipped frozen or at room temperature prior to DNA extraction.

The sample comprised PBMCs or T cells enriched from blood (not recorded which). The receptor chain draws on TRBV10-3 and TRBJ2-1, and 7 bases in between align with TRBD2. This TCR was sampled from a woman in her forties or fifties in a cohort exposed to, infected with or recovered from COVID-19 (not recorded which). The CDR3 is CAISATSEINEQFF. In nucleotides, the sequence is TGTGCCATCAGTGCCACTAGCGAGATCAATGAGCAGTTCTTC.